This T cell receptor (beta chain) was recorded in a study of blood T cell repertoires in COVID-19. This CDR3 is 14 amino acids long. The data were produced by immunoSEQ multiplex PCR, yet TCRdb's version contains in-frame clones alone and is incomplete. This table holds 200,000 to 250,000 clones, roughly four fifths found once. V usage is TRBV12-2 and J usage is TRBJ1-4. TRBV12-2 is marked as a pseudogene. Input material: peripheral blood. The clonotype comes from a woman aged 80 or over with COVID-19, enrolled during active disease. DNA for the CDR3: TGTGCAAGACTACCGGGAGAATTGTTTGAAAAACTGTTTTTT. Its translation: CARLPGELFEKLFF.